The source of this TCR beta chain is a study of T-cell memory formation after mild COVID-19 (dated by TCRdb to the early 2020s). The study in broad terms: Most TCR sequence clusters were specific to one of the two donors. Two young, previously healthy adult volunteers made up the cohort, one male and one female. In two donors, T-cell clones that expanded and contracted after mild COVID-19 were followed by sequencing TCRalpha and TCRbeta repertoires longitudinally. The paper as a whole reports these results and caveats: Contracting CD4+ clones were found mainly in CM and EM memory subsets, while CD8+ clones were enriched in EMRA. The study included only two mild cases, and larger cohorts that include severe cases with pre-infection samples were judged to be necessary. Clones that contracted from day 15 to 85 showed balanced CD4/CD8 phenotypes, whereas a second wave of clones that expanded from day 15 to 37 leaned towards CD4+. SARS-CoV-2 specificity of the second-wave clones peaking on day 37 was not confirmed. Some responding clones were detected in pre-infection memory, which suggested that pre-existing cross-reactive memory T cells had joined the SARS-CoV-2 response.

TCRdb names Illumina NovaSeq 6000 as the instrument used. TCRalpha and TCRbeta cDNA libraries were constructed by 5'RACE with constant-segment primers, with sample barcodes and unique molecular identifiers being introduced. RNA was extracted from every sample with Trizol reagent. Libraries were amplified in two PCR steps, with a second sample barcode and Illumina TruSeq adapters added in the second step. The libraries were sequenced on an Illumina NovaSeq using 2 x 150 bp paired-end reads. Regarding the original processing steps: The reads were demultiplexed and collapsed into UMI-guided consensus sequences using migec v1.2.7. Using mixcr v2.1.11, UMI consensuses were aligned to TRA and TRB V and J templates and then assembled into clonotypes. A clonotype was counted as expanded or contracted only if both edgeR and NoisET called the change significant, with noise models trained on biological replicates. For edgeR calls, a false discovery rate-adjusted p below 0.01 and a log2 fold-change threshold of 1 were applied. PCA with hierarchical clustering of max-normalized trajectories of the 1000 most abundant clonotypes was used as exploratory dynamics analysis. Each responding clone was given a CD4 or CD8 phenotype based on the CD4+ and CD8+ repertoires, which had been sequenced separately. Using fastp at Q25 and MiXCR, TCRdb reprocessed the public reads and kept productive beta chains. Identical CDR3 proteins give one entry, which carries the most common genes and DNA. The V and J calls shown here were made by TCRdb, not taken from the authors' results. For this sample the table gives some 300,000 distinct CDR3 sequences, of which about 20% were detected only once. The ten largest account for roughly 21% of the sample.

Worth noting for this clonotype: Its binding antigen is unknown. No per-base quality is available; no much larger clone lies one base away.

Ficoll-Paque density gradient centrifugation was used to isolate PBMCs. Unmatched junction bases come to 5, with V trimmed by 0 bases and J by 2 bases. Taken from cysteine to phenylalanine, the CDR3 has 16 residues. The only DNA kept is the CDR3, 48 bases in frame from the first base. From a lookup of the germline V gene, CDR1 and CDR2 are SGHTA and FQGNSA. The chain links TRBV7-2 with TRBJ2-5, with 8 bases aligning to TRBD2. The sequenced sample was PBMCs or a T cell subset sorted from them (not recorded which). This clonotype originated in a man aged 18-30 years who had mild COVID-19 (a few samples of this study predate the infection). The sample titles of this study are shuffled in the database, so cell type and time point are left out; the donor was told from shared clones. The sequenced DNA: TGTGCCAGCAGCTTAGCCGGGGGGGCTGGGCAAGAGACCCAGTACTTC. This translates into CASSLAGGAGQETQYF.